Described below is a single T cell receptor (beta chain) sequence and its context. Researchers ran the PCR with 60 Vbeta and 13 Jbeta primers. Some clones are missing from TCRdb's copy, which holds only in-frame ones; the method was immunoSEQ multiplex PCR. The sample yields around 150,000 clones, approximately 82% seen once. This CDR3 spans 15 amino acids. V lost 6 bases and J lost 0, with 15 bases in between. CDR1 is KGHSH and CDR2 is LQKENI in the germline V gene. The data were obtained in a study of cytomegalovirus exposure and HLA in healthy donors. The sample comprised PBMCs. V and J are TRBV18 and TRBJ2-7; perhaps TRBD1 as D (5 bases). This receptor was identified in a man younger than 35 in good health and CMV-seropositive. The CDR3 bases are TGTGCCAGCTCGCTTCGACCAGGGAACTCCTACGAGCAGTACTTC. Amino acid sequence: CASSLRPGNSYEQYF.